A selection of T cell receptor beta chains follows, all from one sample in a study of T cell responses to AZD1222 COVID-19 vaccine. Libraries were prepared by immunoSEQ multiplex PCR; TCRdb keeps only in-frame clonotypes and omits some of them. The sample lists tens of thousands of clones; around 90% were seen once. The input for sequencing was peripheral blood, taken on day 0 of AZD1222 vaccination. The receptors were sampled from an adult in good health. Each CDR3 is given with its conserved first and last residue. A D gene is named only where the DNA matches it firmly. The size entry is marked missing in some rows and otherwise reads once, few, many or a size class.

j_call d_call v_call clone_size cdr3_nt cdr3_aa
TRBJ1-6 NA TRBV3-1/TRBV3-2 once TGTGCCAGCAGCCAAGATGGCGGCAGTGAAAATTCACCCCTCCACTTT CASSQDGGSENSPLHF
TRBJ1-1 NA TRBV6-5 once TGTGCCAGCAGCCGCCCGGGACAATGGAACACTGAAGCTTTCTTT CASSRPGQWNTEAFF
TRBJ1-5 NA TRBV12-3/TRBV12-4 NA TGTGCCAGCAGCGTGGTCCCTAATCAGCCCCAGCATTTT CASSVVPNQPQHF
TRBJ1-6 NA TRBV11-3 few TGTGCCAGCAGCTTTAGATCGGGACATAAAAATTCACCCCTCCACTTT CASSFRSGHKNSPLHF
TRBJ1-1 NA TRBV6-2/TRBV6-3 NA TGTGCCAGCAGCAGCGGGACACAAGCTTTCTTT CASSSGTQAFF
TRBJ1-1 TRBD1 TRBV5-1 NA TGCGCCAGCAGCTTGGGACAGGGGGCGATGAACACTGAAGCTTTCTTT CASSLGQGAMNTEAFF
TRBJ2-5 TRBD2 TRBV23-1 NA TGCGCCAGCTGCGTTGGGGGGGTTGGAAGGGAGACCCAGTACTTC CASCVGGVGRETQYF
TRBJ2-3 TRBD2 TRBV18 NA TGTGCCAGCTCACCCGGGACTAGCGGGACGGGAGGAGATACGCAGTATTTT CASSPGTSGTGGDTQYF
TRBJ1-3 NA TRBV5-6 NA TGTGCCAGCAGCTTGGCCTGGCAGGCCTCTGGAAACACCATATATTTT CASSLAWQASGNTIYF
TRBJ2-2 NA TRBV28 NA TGTGCCAGCAGTTTGGGGCTACCCGACACCGGGGAGCTGTTTTTT CASSLGLPDTGELFF
TRBJ2-1 NA TRBV6-5 NA TGTGCCAGCAGCACCCACCGGGGCTCCTACAATGAGCAGTTCTTC CASSTHRGSYNEQFF
TRBJ1-1 TRBD1 TRBV7-8 once TGTGCCAGCAGCACCGACAGGGGCGAAGCTTTCTTT CASSTDRGEAFF
TRBJ2-7 NA TRBV5-4 NA TGTGCCAGCAGCCCAGCCGGGACTTCCTCCTACGAGCAGTACTTC CASSPAGTSSYEQYF
TRBJ1-5 NA TRBV6-5 NA TGTGCCAGCAGTAGGGAGAGGAGCAATCAGCCCCAGCATTTT CASSRERSNQPQHF
TRBJ2-7 TRBD2 TRBV27 NA TGTGCCAGCAGAGCGGGAGGGACCGGGTCCTACGAGCAGTACTTC CASRAGGTGSYEQYF
TRBJ1-1 NA TRBV7-2 NA TGTGCCAGCAGCCCCGCAACAGGGATGAACACTGAAGCTTTCTTT CASSPATGMNTEAFF
TRBJ2-2 TRBD2 TRBV6-5 NA TGTGCCAGCAGTTATACTAGCGGAAGCACCGGGGAGCTGTTTTTT CASSYTSGSTGELFF
TRBJ1-1 NA TRBV5-5 NA TGTGCCAGCAGCTTTGGACAGAACACTGAAGCTTTCTTT CASSFGQNTEAFF
TRBJ2-7 TRBD1 TRBV5-1 few TGCGCCAGCAGCTTGGCCGGGACAGGGAGGGACGAGCAGTACTTC CASSLAGTGRDEQYF
TRBJ1-5 NA TRBV21-1 NA TGTGCCAGCAGCAAAGGGGTTCGGGGGACAGCTGGCAATCAGCCCCAGCATTTT CASSKGVRGTAGNQPQHF
TRBJ1-3 NA TRBV28 NA TGTGCCAGCAGTTTGGCGGGGGTAGGAAACACCATATATTTT CASSLAGVGNTIYF
TRBJ1-2 TRBD1 TRBV4-3 NA TGCGCCAGCAGCGTCGACAGGGGATATGGCTACACCTTC CASSVDRGYGYTF
TRBJ1-1 NA TRBV4-3 NA TGCGCCAGCAGCCAAGTGGGTCCCCGCCTGGGGACTGAAGCTTTCTTT CASSQVGPRLGTEAFF
TRBJ2-1 NA TRBV9 few TGTGCCAGCAGCGTAGGGTCACCAAGCTCCTACAATGAGCAGTTCTTC CASSVGSPSSYNEQFF
TRBJ2-1 NA TRBV18 NA TGTGCCAGCTCACCACCGTCCTACAATGAGCAGTTCTTC CASSPPSYNEQFF
TRBJ1-5 NA TRBV7-8 NA TGTGCCAGCAATCTTGGTCGCAATCAGCCCCAGCATTTT CASNLGRNQPQHF
TRBJ2-4 NA TRBV10-2 NA TGCGCCAGCAGGTCTACTCACATTCAGTACTTC CASRSTHIQYF
TRBJ1-4 NA TRBV9 NA TGTGCCAGCAGCGTAGGGGCGGAGTTAGAAAAACTGTTTTTT CASSVGAELEKLFF
TRBJ2-1 NA TRBV5-4 NA TGTGCCAGCAGCCTTTTAGGTAGGGACGATGAGCAGTTCTTC CASSLLGRDDEQFF
TRBJ2-5 NA TRBV11-2 NA TGTGCCAGCAGCTTAGGAGGAGGTGGAGAGACCCAGTACTTC CASSLGGGGETQYF
TRBJ1-1 NA TRBV5-4 NA TGTGCCAGCAGCTTGAAGAGGGCCCGGGGGAACACTGAAGCTTTCTTT CASSLKRARGNTEAFF
TRBJ2-3 TRBD2 TRBV2 NA TGTGCCAGCAGTGTAGGCGGGAGGACTAGCACAGATACGCAGTATTTT CASSVGGRTSTDTQYF
TRBJ2-1 NA TRBV27 NA TGTGCCAGCAGTTACCTATCCGGAAGGGGTTCATACAATGAGCAGTTCTTC CASSYLSGRGSYNEQFF
TRBJ2-2 TRBD2 TRBV5-1 NA TGCGCCAGCAGCTTGGCTAGCGGGACAACCGGGGAGCTGTTTTTT CASSLASGTTGELFF
TRBJ2-7 NA TRBV6-5 once TGTGCCAGCACCAAGGACAGTAGGCCTACCTACGAGCAGTACTTC CASTKDSRPTYEQYF
TRBJ2-1 NA TRBV6-1 NA TGTGCCAGCAGTGAAAGCAGGCTAGCCCCTTACAATGAGCAGTTCTTC CASSESRLAPYNEQFF
TRBJ2-7 TRBD2 TRBV11-3 NA TGTGCCAGCAGCTTAGGGACTAGCGGGGGGTCTACCGAGCAGTACTTC CASSLGTSGGSTEQYF
TRBJ2-1 NA TRBV15 NA TGTGCCACCAGCAGGCCCAGGGGGGGGAAGGCCTACAATGAGCAGTTCTTC CATSRPRGGKAYNEQFF
TRBJ2-1 NA TRBV5-1 NA TGCGCCAGCAGCTTAACGGCGGCAAGCTCCTACAATGAGCAGTTCTTC CASSLTAASSYNEQFF
TRBJ1-5 NA TRBV18 NA TGTGCCAGCTCACCACAGAGGGGGGATCAGCCCCAGCATTTT CASSPQRGDQPQHF
TRBJ2-7 NA TRBV5-4 NA TGTGCCAGCAGCTCGATGGACGGCTTCTACGAGCAGTACTTC CASSSMDGFYEQYF